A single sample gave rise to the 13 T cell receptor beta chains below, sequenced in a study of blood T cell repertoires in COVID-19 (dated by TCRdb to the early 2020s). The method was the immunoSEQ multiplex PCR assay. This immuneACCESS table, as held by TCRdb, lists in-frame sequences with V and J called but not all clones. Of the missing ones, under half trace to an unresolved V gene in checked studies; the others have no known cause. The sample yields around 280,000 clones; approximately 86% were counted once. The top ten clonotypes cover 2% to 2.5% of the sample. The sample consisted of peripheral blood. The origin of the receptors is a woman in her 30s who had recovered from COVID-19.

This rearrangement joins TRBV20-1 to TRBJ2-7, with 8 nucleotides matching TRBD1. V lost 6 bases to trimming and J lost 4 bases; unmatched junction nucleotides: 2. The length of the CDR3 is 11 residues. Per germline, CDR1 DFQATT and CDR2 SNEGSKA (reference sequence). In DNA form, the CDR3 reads TGCAGTGCAAGACAGGGGTACGAGCAGTACTTC. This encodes CSARQGYEQYF.

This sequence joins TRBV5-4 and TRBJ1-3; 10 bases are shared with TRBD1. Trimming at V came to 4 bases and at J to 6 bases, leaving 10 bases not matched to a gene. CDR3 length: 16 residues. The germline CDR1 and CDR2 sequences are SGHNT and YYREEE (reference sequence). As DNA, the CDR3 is TGTGCCAGCAGCGATCCGGGACAGGGGTTCGTAAACACCATATATTTT. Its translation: CASSDPGQGFVNTIYF.

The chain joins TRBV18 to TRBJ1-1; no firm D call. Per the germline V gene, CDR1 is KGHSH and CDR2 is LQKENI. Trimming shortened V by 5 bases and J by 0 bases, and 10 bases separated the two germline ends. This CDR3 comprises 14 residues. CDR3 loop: CASSRGILNTEAFF. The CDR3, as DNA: TGTGCCAGCTCAAGAGGGATCTTGAACACTGAAGCTTTCTTT.

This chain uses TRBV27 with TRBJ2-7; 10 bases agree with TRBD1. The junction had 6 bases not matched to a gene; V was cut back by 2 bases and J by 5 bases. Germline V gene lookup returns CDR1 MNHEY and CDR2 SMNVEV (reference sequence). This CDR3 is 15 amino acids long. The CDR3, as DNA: TGTGCCAGCAGTTTAAGTGGACAGGGGGTGAACGAGCAGTACTTC. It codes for CASSLSGQGVNEQYF.

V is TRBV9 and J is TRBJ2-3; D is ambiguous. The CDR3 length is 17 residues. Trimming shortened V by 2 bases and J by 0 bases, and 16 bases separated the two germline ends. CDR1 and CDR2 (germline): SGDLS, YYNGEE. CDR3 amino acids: CASSVDPMGSSTDTQYF. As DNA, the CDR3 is TGTGCCAGCAGCGTTGATCCGATGGGCTCTAGCACAGATACGCAGTATTTT.

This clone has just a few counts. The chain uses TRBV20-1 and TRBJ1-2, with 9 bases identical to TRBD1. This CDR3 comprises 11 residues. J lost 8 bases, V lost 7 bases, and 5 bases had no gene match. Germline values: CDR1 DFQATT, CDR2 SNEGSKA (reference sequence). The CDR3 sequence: CSVRDREGYTF. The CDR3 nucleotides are TGCAGTGTGCGGGACAGGGAAGGCTACACCTTC.

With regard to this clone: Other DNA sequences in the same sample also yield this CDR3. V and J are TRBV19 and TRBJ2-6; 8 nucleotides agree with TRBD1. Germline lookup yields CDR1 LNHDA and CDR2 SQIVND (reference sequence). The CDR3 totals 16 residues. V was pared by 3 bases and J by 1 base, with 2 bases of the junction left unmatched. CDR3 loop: CASSIRQGSGANVLTF. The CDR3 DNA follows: TGTGCCAGTAGTATCCGACAGGGGTCTGGGGCCAACGTCCTGACTTTC.

Written as DNA, the CDR3 is TGTGCCAGCTCACCGAGCCGGGAAGGTCAGCCCCAGCATTTT. It codes for CASSPSREGQPQHF. The chain couples TRBV18 to TRBJ1-5, with no clear D. Germline V gene lookup returns CDR1 KGHSH and CDR2 LQKENI. Trimming stripped 3 bases from V and 6 bases from J, with 12 bases between. This CDR3 has 14 residues.

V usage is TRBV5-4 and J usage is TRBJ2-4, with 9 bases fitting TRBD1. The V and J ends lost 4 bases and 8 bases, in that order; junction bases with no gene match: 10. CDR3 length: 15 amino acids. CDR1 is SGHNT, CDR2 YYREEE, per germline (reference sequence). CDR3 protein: CASSPGQGRGDIQYF. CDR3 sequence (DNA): TGTGCCAGCAGCCCCGGACAGGGGAGGGGGGACATTCAGTACTTC. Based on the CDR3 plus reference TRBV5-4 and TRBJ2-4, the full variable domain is ETGVTQSPTHLIKTRGQQVTLRCSSQSGHNTVSWYQQALGQGPQFIFQYYREEENGRGNFPPRFSGLQFPNYSSELNVNALELDDSALYLCASSPGQGRGDIQYFGAGTRLSVL.

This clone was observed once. CDR3 sequence reads: CASSSGLARYNEQFF. The CDR3 nucleotides read TGTGCCAGCAGCTCCGGACTAGCTAGGTACAATGAGCAGTTCTTC. This chain links TRBV5-6 with TRBJ2-1; TRBD2 agrees at 8 bases. The CDR3 runs to 15 residues. CDR1 and CDR2 (germline): SGHDT, YYEEEE. The J segment lost 4 bases and the V segment lost 3 bases, leaving 6 bases of the junction unmatched.

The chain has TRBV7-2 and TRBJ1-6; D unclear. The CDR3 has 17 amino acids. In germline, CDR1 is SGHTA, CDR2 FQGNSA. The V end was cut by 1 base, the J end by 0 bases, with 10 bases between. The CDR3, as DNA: TGTGCCAGCAGCTTAGACTCGCTTAGCTCCTATAATTCACCCCTCCACTTT. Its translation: CASSLDSLSSYNSPLHF.

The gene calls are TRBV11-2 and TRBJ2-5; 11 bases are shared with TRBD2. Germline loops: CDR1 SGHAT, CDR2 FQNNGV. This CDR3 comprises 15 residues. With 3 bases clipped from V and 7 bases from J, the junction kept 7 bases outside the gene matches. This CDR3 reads CASSFSGGVFGTQYF. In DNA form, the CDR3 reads TGTGCCAGCAGCTTTAGCGGGGGGGTATTCGGGACCCAGTACTTC.

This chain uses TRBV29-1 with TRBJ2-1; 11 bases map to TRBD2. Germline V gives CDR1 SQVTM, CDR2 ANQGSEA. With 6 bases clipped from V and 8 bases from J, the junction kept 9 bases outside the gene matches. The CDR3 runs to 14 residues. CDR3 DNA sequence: TGCAGCGTGGACACTAGCGGGAGTGGCTATGAGCAGTTCTTC. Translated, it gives CSVDTSGSGYEQFF.